This TCR beta chain comes out of a study of response to subunit inactivated influenza vaccine. From the RT-PCR reads, TCRdb called clonotypes with MiXCR, one entry per CDR3 protein. The data hold some 550,000 distinct CDR3 sequences, with under 25% observed a single time. As regards this clonotype: Its target is unknown.

CDR3 length: 19 residues. Germline-derived CDR1 and CDR2 are MNHNS and SASEGT. Trimming took 2 bases from V and 0 from J; bases not matched to a gene: 7. General study points: Few new T cells, the authors suggested, are recruited by each seasonal influenza vaccination.

A further study also used this sample, focusing on T cells expressing NK-cell markers. As reported in that work: A 5'RACE template switching approach incorporating UMIs was used to make TCR beta cDNA.

This TCR was recovered from a middle-aged man who received an inactivated influenza vaccine. The sequences come from CD4+ T cells sorted from PBMCs, collected 11 to 12 days after vaccination. The chain combines TRBV6-1 with TRBJ2-1, with 13 positions matching TRBD2. DNA of the CDR3: TGTGCCAGCAGTGAAATTACTAGCGGGGGGGTTAGCTCCTACAATGAGCAGTTCTTC. Its protein is CASSEITSGGVSSYNEQFF.